This T cell receptor (beta chain) emerged from a study of shared clonotypes between healthy human individuals. Study-wide context: The study used three CD4 naive, three CD4 memory, two CD8 naive and one CD8 memory plate per donor.

In this sample, this clone turned up a few times. Other DNA sequences from this sample encode an identical CDR3 as well. In the authors' methods: In the immunoSEQ data, sequences were junction-only and lacked quality scores, so filtering differed. Assay used: immunoSEQ multiplex PCR; TCRdb lists only in-frame clones, some missing. The D gene and trimming were derived from the DNA, and the V and J assignments and clone size from that table. The sample lists some 79,000 clones, about 63% seen once, with about half in the top ten. The CDR3 has 14 residues. Deletions cut 4 bases from V and 8 bases from J, with 19 bases between. CDR1 and CDR2 from the germline V gene are SGDLS and YYNGEE.

The genes are TRBV9 and TRBJ2-7; TRBD2 might be the D (7 bases). The sequenced material came from memory CD8+ T cells sorted from blood. Specified subset: CD45RO+ cells pooled with CCR7-negative TemRA cells. The clonotype comes from a man in his thirties or forties in good health. The chain's CDR3 is CASSLGREGGKQYF. In DNA, the CDR3 is TGTGCCAGCAGCCTAGGAAGGGAGGGGGGGAAGCAGTACTTC.